This TCR beta chain emerged from a study of cytomegalovirus exposure and HLA in healthy donors. General study results and limits: According to the study, roughly 160 TCR beta chains were cytomegalovirus-associated. Many donors carried some public TCRs, although rarity characterized most TCR sequences.

Worth noting for this clone: Its antigen remains unknown.

Sequencing was performed with immunoSEQ multiplex PCR; in TCRdb, only in-frame clones are kept and a portion is missing. The sample includes around 150,000 clones, about 90% of them seen just once. Germline CDR1 is GTSNPN and CDR2 is SVGIG (reference sequence). Trimming shortened V by 0 bases and J by 13 bases, and 9 bases separated the two germline ends. CDR3 length: 11 residues. The chain carries TRBV30 and TRBJ2-2, with TRBD2 as a possible D gene (5 bases). The origin of this receptor is a woman aged 18-29 years in good health and CMV-seropositive. Sequencing was performed on PBMCs. The CDR3 sequence: CAWSVRRALFF. Written as DNA, the CDR3 is TGTGCCTGGAGTGTAAGGCGGGCGCTGTTTTTT.